This TCR beta chain was sequenced during a study of T cell responses to AZD1222 COVID-19 vaccine (dated by TCRdb to the early 2020s). As for the study more broadly: AZD1222 recipients given second doses at about 4 weeks or at about 12 weeks were pooled, since spike-specific TCR depth and breadth were not found to differ between the two schedules. A total of 230 to 250 trial participants underwent TCR sequencing, of whom 207 had received two doses of AZD1222 and some 25 had received two doses of the MenACWY control vaccine. Trial participants were enrolled by age into 18-55, 56-69 and 70-plus year subgroups, with around 150, 28 and 57 TCR-sequenced participants respectively.

The CDR3 regions of human TCRbeta chains were analyzed by immunosequencing. In the source study's methods: TCRs in the repertoires were matched against a reference library of SARS-CoV-2-specific TCRs that had been generated with the MIRA antigen-specificity platform. Breadth was defined as the fraction of unique TCRs that were SARS-CoV-2-associated, and depth was defined as the fraction of total T cells that were SARS-CoV-2-associated. Using the MIRA data, every spike-specific TCR was mapped to the spike region that the TCR reacted to and assigned to either a CD4 or a CD8 class. Log10-transformed breadth and depth values were compared by one-way ANOVA with Sidak's multiple comparisons tests. This is the immuneACCESS table as TCRdb keeps it, with only in-frame sequences that have V and J called. A part of the clones is gone; compared with another copy, unresolved V genes explain less than half, and the rest is unexplained. The D gene and trimming were derived from the DNA, and the V and J assignments and clone size from that table. The sample table shows 100,000 to 150,000 clones, and 75% to 90% are seen once. Around 5.8% of the sample comes from the top ten.

As regards this clone: There is no known antigen for this receptor. No much larger clone is present one base from it, and per-base qualities are unavailable.

The time point label for this specimen denotes: baseline before first vaccination. Vaccinee samples were obtained from the UK trials COV001 and COV002, which included a single-blind randomized controlled phase 2/3 trial of AZD1222 (ChAdOx1 nCoV-19) in healthy adults. For TCRbeta chain sequencing, PBMC samples were collected from trial participants at day 0 and at day 28 after the second dose. The paper as a whole reports these results and caveats: Epitopes outside the regions mutated in the B.1.351 and B.1.1.7 variants were reportedly recognized by nearly half of the unique spike-specific TCRs. The vaccine-associated CD4 TCRs covered the entire spike protein, and the dominant responses fell in regions 160-218 and 743-854. Participants were mostly white British and included more females than males, and it was suggested by the authors that clonal diversity may have been underestimated. Because no day 14 peak-response samples were available, the repertoires could be characterized only after the peak T cell response. A significant rise in spike-specific TCR breadth and depth was observed after two AZD1222 doses relative to day 0 and relative to MenACWY recipients. In the small 56-69-year group, the increase in depth fell short of significance, most likely because of low power. Conclusions about previously exposed vaccinees are limited because only five to seven AZD1222 recipients were SARS-CoV-2 seropositive at baseline.

The TCR sequence derives from an adult in good health. The sequenced sample was peripheral blood, obtained on day 0 of AZD1222 vaccination.

The DNA sequence follows: TGTGCCAGCAGCTTGGAATCGGGCACAGAACGGAACACTGAAGCTTTCTTT. Translation gives CASSLESGTERNTEAFF. The chain is assembled from TRBV5-4 and TRBJ1-1; the D gene lacks a confident call. V and J are truncated by 0 bases and 1 base respectively, leaving an intervening sequence of 16 bases. The germline V gene (reference sequence) supplies CDR1 SGHNT and CDR2 YYREEE. The CDR3 contains 17 residues, cysteine and phenylalanine counted. Only the CDR3 region is kept as DNA, spanning 51 bases read in frame from base 1.